This T cell receptor (beta chain) was captured by sequencing in a study of T-cell memory formation after mild COVID-19. V shed 1 base, J shed 3 bases, and the junction held 5 bases outside the gene matches. The CDR3 extends over 14 amino acids. Germline V gives CDR1 SQVTM, CDR2 ANQGSEA. Each CDR3 protein is one row after TCRdb ran MiXCR on the 5' RACE reads. Of about 610,000 distinct CDR3 sequences in the sample, approximately 15% were seen once. Sample: PBMCs or a T cell subset sorted from them (not recorded which). The sequence derives from an adult woman who had mild COVID-19 (a few samples of this study predate the infection). Cell type and time point are not known. The chain uses TRBV29-1 and TRBJ1-2; 7 positions agree with TRBD1. The CDR3: CSVEVGDSYYGYTF. CDR3 coding DNA: TGCAGCGTTGAAGTGGGGGACAGTTACTATGGCTACACCTTC. Filled out from reference TRBV29-1 and TRBJ1-2, the complete variable domain reads SAVISQKPSRDICQRGTSLTIQCQVDSQVTMMFWYRQQPGQSLTLIATANQGSEATYESGFVIDKFPISRPNLTFSTLTVSNMSPEDSSIYLCSVEVGDSYYGYTFGSGTRLTVV.